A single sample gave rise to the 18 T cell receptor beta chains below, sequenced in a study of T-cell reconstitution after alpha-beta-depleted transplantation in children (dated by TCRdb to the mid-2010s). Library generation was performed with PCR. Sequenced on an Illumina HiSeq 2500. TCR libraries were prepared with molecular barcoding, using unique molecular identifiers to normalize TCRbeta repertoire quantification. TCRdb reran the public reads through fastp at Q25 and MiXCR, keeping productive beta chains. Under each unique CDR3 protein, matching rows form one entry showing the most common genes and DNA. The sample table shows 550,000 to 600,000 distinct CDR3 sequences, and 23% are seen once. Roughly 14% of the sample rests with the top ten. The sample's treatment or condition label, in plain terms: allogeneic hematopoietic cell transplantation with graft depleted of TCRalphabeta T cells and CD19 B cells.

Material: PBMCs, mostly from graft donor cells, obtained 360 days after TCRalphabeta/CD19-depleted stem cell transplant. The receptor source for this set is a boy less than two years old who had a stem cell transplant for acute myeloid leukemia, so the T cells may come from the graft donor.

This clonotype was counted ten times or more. CDR3 coding DNA: TGCAGCGTTGAAGGGGGACAGGGTGGAAACACCATATATTTT. Translating it yields CSVEGGQGGNTIYF. The chain employs TRBV29-1 and TRBJ1-3; TRBD1 matches 9 bases. Germline loops: CDR1 SQVTM, CDR2 ANQGSEA. V shed 1 base and J 3 bases; nucleotides not matched to a gene: 1. The CDR3 contains 14 residues.

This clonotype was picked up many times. CDR3: CATSKRLAATDTQYF. As DNA, the CDR3 is TGTGCCACCAGCAAGAGATTGGCAGCCACAGATACGCAGTATTTT. V usage is TRBV15 and J usage is TRBJ2-3; D ambiguous. The CDR3 runs 15 residues. The V end was cut by 4 bases, the J end by 2 bases, with 13 bases between. CDR1 LNHNV and CDR2 YYDKDF come from the germline V gene (reference sequence).

CDR3 residues: CASSLVVGGELFF. DNA for the CDR3: TGTGCCAGCAGCTTAGTAGTCGGCGGGGAGCTGTTTTTT. The rearrangement joins TRBV7-9 to TRBJ2-2, with D unresolved. Germline V CDR1 and CDR2: SEHNR, FQNEAQ (reference sequence). Trimming pared 1 base from V and 7 bases from J, leaving 7 bases between. The CDR3 extends over 13 amino acids.

Written as DNA, the CDR3 is TGCGCCAGCAGCCCCGGATCAGTTAACTATGGCTACACCTTC. As protein: CASSPGSVNYGYTF. This sequence joins TRBV4-1 and TRBJ1-2, with D uncertain. Germline V CDR1 and CDR2: MGHRA, YSYEKL. This CDR3 spans 14 amino acids. V was cut by 4 bases and J by 1 base, with 10 bases left in between.

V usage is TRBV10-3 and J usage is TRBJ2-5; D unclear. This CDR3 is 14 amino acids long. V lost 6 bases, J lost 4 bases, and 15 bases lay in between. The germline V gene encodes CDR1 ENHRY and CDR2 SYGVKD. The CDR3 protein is CAIRSRTYGETQYF. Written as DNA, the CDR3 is TGTGCCATCAGAAGTAGGACCTACGGAGAGACCCAGTACTTC.

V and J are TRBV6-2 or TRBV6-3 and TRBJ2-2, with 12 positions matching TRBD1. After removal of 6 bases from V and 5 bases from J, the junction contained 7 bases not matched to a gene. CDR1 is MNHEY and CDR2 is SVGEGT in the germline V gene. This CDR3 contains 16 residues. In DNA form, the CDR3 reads TGTGCCAGCAGAAAGGGACAGGGGGCGCGTACCGGGGAGCTGTTTTTT. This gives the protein CASRKGQGARTGELFF.

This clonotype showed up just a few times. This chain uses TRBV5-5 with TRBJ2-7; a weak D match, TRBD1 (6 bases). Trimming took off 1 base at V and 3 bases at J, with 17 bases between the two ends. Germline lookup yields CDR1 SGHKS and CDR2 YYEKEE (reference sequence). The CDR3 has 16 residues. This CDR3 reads CASSLQTGTFLYEQYF. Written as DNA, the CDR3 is TGTGCCAGCAGCTTGCAGACAGGCACCTTCCTCTACGAGCAGTACTTC. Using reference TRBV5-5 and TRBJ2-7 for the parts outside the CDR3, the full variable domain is DAGVTQSPTHLIKTRGQQVTLRCSPISGHKSVSWYQQVLGQGPQFIFQYYEKEERGRGNFPDRFSARQFPNYSSELNVNALLLGDSALYLCASSLQTGTFLYEQYFGPGTRLTVT.

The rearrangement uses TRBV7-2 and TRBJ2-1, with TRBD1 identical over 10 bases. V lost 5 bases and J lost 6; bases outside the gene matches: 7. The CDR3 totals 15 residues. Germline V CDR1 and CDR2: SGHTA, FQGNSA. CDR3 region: CASSRQGAGVNEQFF. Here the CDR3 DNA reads TGTGCCAGCAGCCGACAGGGGGCAGGGGTCAATGAGCAGTTCTTC.

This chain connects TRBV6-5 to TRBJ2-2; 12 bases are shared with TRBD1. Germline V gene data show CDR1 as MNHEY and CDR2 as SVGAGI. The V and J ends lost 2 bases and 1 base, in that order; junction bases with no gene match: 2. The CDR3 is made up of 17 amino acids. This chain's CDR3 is CASSYGTGGRNTGELFF. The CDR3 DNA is TGTGCCAGCAGTTACGGGACAGGGGGCAGGAACACCGGGGAGCTGTTTTTT.

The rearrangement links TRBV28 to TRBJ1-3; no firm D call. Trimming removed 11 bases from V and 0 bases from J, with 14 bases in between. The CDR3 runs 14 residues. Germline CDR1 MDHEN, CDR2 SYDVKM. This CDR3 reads CAHRRASSGNTIYF. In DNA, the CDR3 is TGTGCCCACCGGAGGGCCTCCTCTGGAAACACCATATATTTT.

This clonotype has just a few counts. CDR3 sequence reads: CASSPERLADTQYF. CDR3 in DNA: TGTGCCAGCAGTCCGGAACGACTTGCCGATACGCAGTATTTT. The chain is built from TRBV12-3 or TRBV12-4 and TRBJ2-3; D is unresolved. V lost 5 bases to trimming and J lost 6 bases, with 15 bases between them. The CDR3 contains 14 residues.

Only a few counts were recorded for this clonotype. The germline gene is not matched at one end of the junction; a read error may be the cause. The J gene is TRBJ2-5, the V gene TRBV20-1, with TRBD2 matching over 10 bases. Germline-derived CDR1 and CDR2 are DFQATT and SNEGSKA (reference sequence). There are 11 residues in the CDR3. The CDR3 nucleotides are TGCAGTCCTAGACTAGCGGGGACCCAGTACTTC. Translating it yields CSPRLAGTQYF.

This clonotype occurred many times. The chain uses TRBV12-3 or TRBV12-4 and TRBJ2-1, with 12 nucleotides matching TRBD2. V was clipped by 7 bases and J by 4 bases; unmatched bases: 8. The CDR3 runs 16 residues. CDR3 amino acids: CASTSVTSGGYNEQFF. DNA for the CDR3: TGTGCCAGCACCTCAGTGACTAGCGGGGGATACAATGAGCAGTTCTTC.

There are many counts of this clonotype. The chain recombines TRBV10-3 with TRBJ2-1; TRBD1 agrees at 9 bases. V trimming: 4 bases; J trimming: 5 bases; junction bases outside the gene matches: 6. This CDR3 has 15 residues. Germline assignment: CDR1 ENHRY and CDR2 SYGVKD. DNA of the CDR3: TGTGCCATCAGTGTACAGGGGGCGGGCAACAATGAGCAGTTCTTC. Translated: CAISVQGAGNNEQFF.

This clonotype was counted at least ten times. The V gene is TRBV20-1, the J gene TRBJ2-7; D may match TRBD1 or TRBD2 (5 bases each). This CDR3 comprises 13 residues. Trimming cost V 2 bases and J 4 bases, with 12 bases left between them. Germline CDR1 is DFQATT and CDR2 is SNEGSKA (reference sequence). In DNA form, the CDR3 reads TGCAGTGCTAGATACCAGGGCGGGTACGAGCAGTACGTC. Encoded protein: CSARYQGGYEQYV.

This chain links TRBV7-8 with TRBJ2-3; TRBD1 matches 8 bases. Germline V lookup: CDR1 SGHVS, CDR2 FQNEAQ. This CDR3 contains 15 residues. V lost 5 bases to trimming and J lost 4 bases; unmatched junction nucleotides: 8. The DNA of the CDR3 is TGTGCCAGCAGCAAAATAGGGACAGGCTCAGATACGCAGTATTTT. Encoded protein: CASSKIGTGSDTQYF.

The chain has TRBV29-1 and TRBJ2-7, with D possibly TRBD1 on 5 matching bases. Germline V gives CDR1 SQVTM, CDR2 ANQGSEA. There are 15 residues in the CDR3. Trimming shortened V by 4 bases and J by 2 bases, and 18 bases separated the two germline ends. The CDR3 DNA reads TGCAGCGTTGGCCCCCAGGGCAGTGGCACCTACGAGCAGTACGTC. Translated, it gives CSVGPQGSGTYEQYV.

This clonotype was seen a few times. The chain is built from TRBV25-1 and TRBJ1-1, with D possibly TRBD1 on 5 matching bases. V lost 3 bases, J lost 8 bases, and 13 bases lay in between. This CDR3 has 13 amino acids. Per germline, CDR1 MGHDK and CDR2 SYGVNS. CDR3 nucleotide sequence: TGTGCCAGCAGTGAGGAATGGGGGAACGAAGCTTTCTTT. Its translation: CASSEEWGNEAFF.